This T cell receptor (beta chain) stems from a study of cytomegalovirus exposure and HLA in healthy donors. Regarding the study as a whole: Investigators reported 150 to 200 TCR beta chains as tied to cytomegalovirus. Rare TCR sequences predominated, though certain public TCRs were found in many donors.

Healthy bone marrow donors made up the donors. The germline V gene has CDR1 SGHDT and CDR2 YYEEEE. The CDR3 loop spans 16 amino acids. Losses at the gene ends were 5 bases for V and 4 bases for J; bases not matched to a gene: 10. The primer mix had 60 Vbeta and 13 Jbeta primers. Libraries were prepared by immunoSEQ multiplex PCR; TCRdb keeps only in-frame clonotypes and omits some of them. The repertoire has approximately 92,000 clones, roughly 70% of them found once; the top ten carry around 2.5%. Comments on this clone: Its antigen is unidentified.

V and J are TRBV5-6 and TRBJ2-2; TRBD1 matches 8 bases. The clonotype comes from a man aged 45-65 years in good health and CMV-seronegative. The sequenced sample was PBMCs. CDR3 nucleotides: TGTGCCAGCAGGTTCGGCAGGGGGCGCGTCACCGGGGAGCTGTTTTTT. It encodes CASRFGRGRVTGELFF.